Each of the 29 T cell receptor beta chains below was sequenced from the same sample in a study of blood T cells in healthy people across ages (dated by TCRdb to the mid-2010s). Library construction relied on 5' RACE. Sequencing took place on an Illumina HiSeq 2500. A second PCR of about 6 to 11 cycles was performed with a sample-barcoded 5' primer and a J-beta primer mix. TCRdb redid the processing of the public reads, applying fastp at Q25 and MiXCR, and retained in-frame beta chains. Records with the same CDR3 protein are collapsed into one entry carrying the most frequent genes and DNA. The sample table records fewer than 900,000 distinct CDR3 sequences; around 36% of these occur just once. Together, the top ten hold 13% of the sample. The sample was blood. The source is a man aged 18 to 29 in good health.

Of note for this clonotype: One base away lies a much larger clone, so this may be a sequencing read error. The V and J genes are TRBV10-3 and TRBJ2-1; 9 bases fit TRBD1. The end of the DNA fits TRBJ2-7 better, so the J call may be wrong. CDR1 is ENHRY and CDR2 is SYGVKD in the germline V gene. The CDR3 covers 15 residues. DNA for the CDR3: TGTGCCATCAGATCCGGGACAGGGACTTACAATGAGCAGTACTTC. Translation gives CAIRSGTGTYNEQYF.

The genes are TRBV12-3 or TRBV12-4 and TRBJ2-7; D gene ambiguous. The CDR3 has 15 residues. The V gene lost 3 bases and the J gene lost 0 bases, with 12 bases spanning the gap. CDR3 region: CASSFRPGNSYEQYF. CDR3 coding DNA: TGTGCCAGCAGTTTTCGGCCAGGCAACTCCTACGAGCAGTACTTC.

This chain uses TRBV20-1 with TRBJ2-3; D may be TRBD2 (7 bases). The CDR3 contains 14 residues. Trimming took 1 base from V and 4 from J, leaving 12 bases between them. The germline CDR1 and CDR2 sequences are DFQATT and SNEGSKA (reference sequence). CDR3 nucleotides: TGCAGTGCTAGAGGACGGGGGGCGGCAGATACGCAGTATTTT. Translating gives CSARGRGAADTQYF.

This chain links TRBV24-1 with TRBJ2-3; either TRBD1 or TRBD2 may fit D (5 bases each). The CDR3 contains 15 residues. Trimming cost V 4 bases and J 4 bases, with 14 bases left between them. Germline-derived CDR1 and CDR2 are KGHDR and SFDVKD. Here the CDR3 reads CATSDPGPRPDTQYF. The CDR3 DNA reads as TGTGCCACCAGTGACCCGGGACCTCGCCCAGATACGCAGTATTTT.

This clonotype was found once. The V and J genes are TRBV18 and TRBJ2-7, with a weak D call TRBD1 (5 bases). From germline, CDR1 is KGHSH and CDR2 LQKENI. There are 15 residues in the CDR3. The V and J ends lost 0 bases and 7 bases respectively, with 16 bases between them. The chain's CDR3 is CASSPPFVGADEQYF. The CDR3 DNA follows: TGTGCCAGCTCACCACCGTTCGTAGGGGCAGATGAGCAGTACTTC.

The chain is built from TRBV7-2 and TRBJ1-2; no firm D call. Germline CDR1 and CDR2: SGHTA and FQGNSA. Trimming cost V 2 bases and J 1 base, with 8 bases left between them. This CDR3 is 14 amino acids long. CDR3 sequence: CASSLPVSNYGYTF. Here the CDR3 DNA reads TGTGCCAGCAGCTTACCAGTTAGTAACTATGGCTACACCTTC.

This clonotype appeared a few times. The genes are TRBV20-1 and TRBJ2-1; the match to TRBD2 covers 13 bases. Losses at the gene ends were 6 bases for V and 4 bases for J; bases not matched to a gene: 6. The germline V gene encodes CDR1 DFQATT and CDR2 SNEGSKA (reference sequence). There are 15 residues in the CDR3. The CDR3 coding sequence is TGCAGTGCCAGGACTAGCGGGGGACCATACAATGAGCAGTTCTTC. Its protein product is CSARTSGGPYNEQFF.

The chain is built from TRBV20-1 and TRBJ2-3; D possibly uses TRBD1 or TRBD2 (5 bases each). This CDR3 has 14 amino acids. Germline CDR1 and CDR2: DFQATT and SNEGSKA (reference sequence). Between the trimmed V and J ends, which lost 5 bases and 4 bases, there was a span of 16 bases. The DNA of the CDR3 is TGCAGTGCTGGGAGATGGGGCCGGGCAGATACGCAGTATTTT. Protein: CSAGRWGRADTQYF.

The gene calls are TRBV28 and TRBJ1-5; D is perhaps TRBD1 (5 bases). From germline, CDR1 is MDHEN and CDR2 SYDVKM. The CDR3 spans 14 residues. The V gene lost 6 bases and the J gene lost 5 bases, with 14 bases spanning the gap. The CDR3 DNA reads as TGTGCCAGCAGGGACGACAGTTGGTATCAGCCCCAGCATTTT. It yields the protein CASRDDSWYQPQHF.

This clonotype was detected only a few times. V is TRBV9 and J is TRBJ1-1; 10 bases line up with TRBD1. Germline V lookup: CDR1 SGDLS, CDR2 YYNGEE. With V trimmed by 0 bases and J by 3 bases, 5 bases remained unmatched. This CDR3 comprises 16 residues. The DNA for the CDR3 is TGTGCCAGCAGCGTAGGATCCGGGACAGGGGACACTGAAGCTTTCTTT. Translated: CASSVGSGTGDTEAFF.

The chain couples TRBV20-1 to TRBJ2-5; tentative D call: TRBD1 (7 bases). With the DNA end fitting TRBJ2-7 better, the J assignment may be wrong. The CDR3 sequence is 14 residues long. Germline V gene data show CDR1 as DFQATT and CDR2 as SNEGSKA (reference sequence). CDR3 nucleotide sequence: TGCAGTGCTCAGGGGGGACAGTGGTTCGACGAGCAGTACTTC. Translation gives CSAQGGQWFDEQYF.

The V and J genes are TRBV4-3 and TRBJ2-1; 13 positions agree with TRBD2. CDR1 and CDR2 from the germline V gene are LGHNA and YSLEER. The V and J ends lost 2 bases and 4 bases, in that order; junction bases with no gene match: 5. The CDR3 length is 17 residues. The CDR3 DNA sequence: TGCGCCAGCAGCCAACAATCGGGACTAGCGGGGTACAATGAGCAGTTCTTC. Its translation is CASSQQSGLAGYNEQFF.

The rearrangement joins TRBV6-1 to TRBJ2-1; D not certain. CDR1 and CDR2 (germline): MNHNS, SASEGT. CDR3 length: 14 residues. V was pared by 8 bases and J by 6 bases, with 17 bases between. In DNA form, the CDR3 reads TGTGCCAGCGCCATAAGTGTGGGGTTCAATGAGCAGTTCTTC. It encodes CASAISVGFNEQFF.

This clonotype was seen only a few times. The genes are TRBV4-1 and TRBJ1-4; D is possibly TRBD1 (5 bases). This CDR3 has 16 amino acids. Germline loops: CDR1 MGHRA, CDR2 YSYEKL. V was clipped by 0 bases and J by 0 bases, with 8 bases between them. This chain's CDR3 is CASSQDPGATNEKLFF. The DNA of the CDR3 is TGCGCCAGCAGCCAAGACCCGGGGGCAACTAATGAAAAACTGTTTTTT.

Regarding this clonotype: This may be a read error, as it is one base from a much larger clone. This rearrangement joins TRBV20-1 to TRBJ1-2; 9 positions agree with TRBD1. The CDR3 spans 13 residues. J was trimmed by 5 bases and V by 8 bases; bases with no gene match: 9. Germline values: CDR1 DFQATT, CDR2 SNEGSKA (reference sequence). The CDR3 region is CSPTGQGWYGYTF. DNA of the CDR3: TGCAGTCCTACCGGACAGGGGTGGTATGGCTACACCTTC.

CDR3 protein: CARRAIANEKLFF. CDR3 coding DNA: TGTGCCCGCCGGGCGATAGCTAATGAAAAACTGTTTTTT. The chain carries TRBV2 and TRBJ1-4; D unclear. Trimming removed 11 bases at V and 3 bases at J, with 13 bases between. The CDR3 contains 13 residues. The V gene's germline CDR1 is SNHLY and CDR2 FYNNEI.

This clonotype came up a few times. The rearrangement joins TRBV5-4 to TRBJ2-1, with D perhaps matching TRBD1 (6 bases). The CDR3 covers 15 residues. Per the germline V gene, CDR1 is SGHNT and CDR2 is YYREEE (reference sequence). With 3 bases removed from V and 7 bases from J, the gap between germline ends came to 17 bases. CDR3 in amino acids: CASSSRAGERNEQFF. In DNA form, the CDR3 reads TGTGCCAGCAGCTCAAGGGCAGGGGAGAGAAATGAGCAGTTCTTC.

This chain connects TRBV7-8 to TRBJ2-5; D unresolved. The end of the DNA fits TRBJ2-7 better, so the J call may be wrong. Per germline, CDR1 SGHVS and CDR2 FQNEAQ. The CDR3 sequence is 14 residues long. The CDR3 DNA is TGTGCCAGCAGCTTGGGTCGGTCCACCTACGAGCAGTACTTC. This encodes CASSLGRSTYEQYF.

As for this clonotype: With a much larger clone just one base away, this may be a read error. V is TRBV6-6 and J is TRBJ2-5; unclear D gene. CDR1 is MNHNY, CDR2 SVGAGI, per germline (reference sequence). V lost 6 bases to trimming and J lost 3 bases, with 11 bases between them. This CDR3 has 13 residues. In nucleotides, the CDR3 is TGTGCCAGCAGAGGCGGACGGGAAGAGACCCAGTACTTC. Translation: CASRGGREETQYF.

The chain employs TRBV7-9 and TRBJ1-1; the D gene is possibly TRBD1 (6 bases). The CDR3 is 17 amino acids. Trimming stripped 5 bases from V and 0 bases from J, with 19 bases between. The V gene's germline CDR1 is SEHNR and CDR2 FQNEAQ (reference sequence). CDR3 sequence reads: CASSAGPGDDMNTEAFF. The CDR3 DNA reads TGTGCCAGCAGCGCCGGGCCAGGGGACGATATGAACACTGAAGCTTTCTTT.

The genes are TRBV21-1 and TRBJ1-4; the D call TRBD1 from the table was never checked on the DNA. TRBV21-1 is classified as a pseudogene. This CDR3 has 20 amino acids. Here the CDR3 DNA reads TGTGCCTGCAGCGCCGACCGGGGGGAAGGCTTTCGCGCAACTAATGAAAAACTGTTTTTT. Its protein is CACSADRGEGFRATNEKLFF.

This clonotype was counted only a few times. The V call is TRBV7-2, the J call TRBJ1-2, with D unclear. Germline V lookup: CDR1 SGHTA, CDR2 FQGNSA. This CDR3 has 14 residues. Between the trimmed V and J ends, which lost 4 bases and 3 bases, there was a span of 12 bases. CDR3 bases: TGTGCCAGCAGCTCATCAGCCCTCTACTATGGCTACACCTTC. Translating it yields CASSSSALYYGYTF.

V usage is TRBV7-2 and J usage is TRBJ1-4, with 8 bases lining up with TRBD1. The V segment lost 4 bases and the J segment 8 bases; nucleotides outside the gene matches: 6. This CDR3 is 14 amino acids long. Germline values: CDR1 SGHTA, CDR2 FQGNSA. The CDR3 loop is CASSCGQGQEKLFF. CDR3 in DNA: TGTGCCAGCAGCTGTGGACAGGGTCAGGAAAAACTGTTTTTT.

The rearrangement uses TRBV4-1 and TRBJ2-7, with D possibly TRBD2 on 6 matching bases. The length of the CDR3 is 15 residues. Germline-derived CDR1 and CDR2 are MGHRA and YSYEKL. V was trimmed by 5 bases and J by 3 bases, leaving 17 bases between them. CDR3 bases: TGCGCCAGCAGCAACCCGGGACTCGGCCTCTACGAGCAGTACTTC. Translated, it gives CASSNPGLGLYEQYF.

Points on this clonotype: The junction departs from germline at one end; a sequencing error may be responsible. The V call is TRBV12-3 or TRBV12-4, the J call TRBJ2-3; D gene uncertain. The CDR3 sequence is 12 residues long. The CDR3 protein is CASRLGSDTQYF. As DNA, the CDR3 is TGTGCCAGCAGGTTAGGGTCAGATACGCAGTATTTT.

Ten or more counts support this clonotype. The CDR3 bases are TGTGCCAGCCTGGATGACAGGTACTCCTACGAGCAGTACTTC. Its translation: CASLDDRYSYEQYF. The rearrangement uses TRBV7-9 and TRBJ2-7; TRBD1 might be the D (6 bases). This CDR3 spans 14 amino acids. Germline CDR1 SEHNR, CDR2 FQNEAQ (reference sequence). Trimming removed 8 bases from V and 0 bases from J, with 14 bases in between.

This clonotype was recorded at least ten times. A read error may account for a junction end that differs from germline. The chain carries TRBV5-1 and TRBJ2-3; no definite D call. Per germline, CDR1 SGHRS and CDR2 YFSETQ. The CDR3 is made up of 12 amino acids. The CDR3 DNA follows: TGTGCCAGCAGCTTAGATTTGGATACGCAGTATTTT. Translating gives CASSLDLDTQYF.

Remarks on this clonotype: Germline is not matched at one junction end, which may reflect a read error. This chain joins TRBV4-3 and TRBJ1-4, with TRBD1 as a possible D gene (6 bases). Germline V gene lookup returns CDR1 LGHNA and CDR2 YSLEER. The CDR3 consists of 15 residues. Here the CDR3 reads CASSQERGTNEKLFF. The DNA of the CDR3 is TGCGCCAGCAGTCAAGAAAGGGGGACTAATGAAAAACTGTTTTTT.

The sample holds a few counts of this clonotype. CDR3 loop: CASSSIGGGDTQYF. The CDR3 DNA follows: TGTGCCAGCAGTTCCATCGGAGGGGGGGATACGCAGTATTTT. V usage is TRBV6-5 and J usage is TRBJ2-3; D tentatively reads TRBD1 or TRBD2 (6 bases each). CDR3 size: 14 residues. Trimming removed 4 bases at V and 6 bases at J, with 14 bases between. Germline V gene lookup returns CDR1 MNHEY and CDR2 SVGAGI.